These T cell receptor beta chains were read from a single sample in a study of blood T cell repertoires in COVID-19. Sequenced by immunoSEQ multiplex PCR; TCRdb stores in-frame clones only, minus some. The table includes a few hundred thousand clones, 85% detected once. Sample: PBMCs or T cells enriched from blood (not recorded which). All receptors derive from a man aged 35-49 years who had recovered from COVID-19. The CDR3 runs from the conserved cysteine through the conserved F or W. A D gene is named only where the DNA matches it firmly. Size is omitted from some rows. Given values are once, few, many or a class for expanded clones.

d_call	v_call	clone_size	j_call	cdr3_nt	cdr3_aa
NA	TRBV4-1	NA	TRBJ2-7	TGCGCCAGCAGCCAAGCCAGGGGAACCTACGAGCAGTACTTC	CASSQARGTYEQYF
NA	TRBV20-1	NA	TRBJ2-5	TGCAGTGCTAGAGAGAGGGAGACCCAGTACTTC	CSARERETQYF
TRBD1	TRBV11-2	NA	TRBJ1-2	TGTGCCAGCAGCTTAGACTTCTCTGGGACAGGGGATGGCTACACCTTC	CASSLDFSGTGDGYTF
NA	TRBV5-6	few	TRBJ2-7	TGTGCCAGCAGCTTCACCGGTAGTACCTACGAGCAGTACTTC	CASSFTGSTYEQYF
NA	TRBV3-1/TRBV3-2	NA	TRBJ1-1	TGTGCCAGTCACGGCAGGGCAGGAGTCACTGAAGCTTTCTTT	CASHGRAGVTEAFF
TRBD2	TRBV19	once	TRBJ2-1	TGTGCCAGTAGTAAGGGGGCGACTAGCGGCTACAATGAGCAGTTCTTC	CASSKGATSGYNEQFF
TRBD2	TRBV19	once	TRBJ2-1	TGTGCCACTAGCGGGAGGTTGCGCAATGAGCAGTTCTTC	CATSGRLRNEQFF
TRBD2	TRBV13	NA	TRBJ2-2	TGTGCCAGCAGCTTAGCTAGCGGCCTTTTAAACACCGGGGAGCTGTTTTTT	CASSLASGLLNTGELFF
TRBD2	TRBV14	NA	TRBJ2-7	TGTGCCAGCAGCCCTGGACTAGCCGTTACAGCCTACGAGCAGTACTTC	CASSPGLAVTAYEQYF
NA	TRBV9	NA	TRBJ1-6	TGTGCCAGCAGCAACTCACCTCAGGGCTATAATTCACCCCTCCACTTT	CASSNSPQGYNSPLHF
NA	TRBV10-3	NA	TRBJ2-7	TGTGCCATCAGTGAGGACAGCTACGAGCAGTACTTC	CAISEDSYEQYF
TRBD2	TRBV4-2	once	TRBJ2-7	TGTGCCAGCAGCCAAGGGGGAGGGTCAAACTACGAGCAGTACTTC	CASSQGGGSNYEQYF
NA	TRBV6-1	NA	TRBJ1-2	TGTGCCAGCAGTGAAGCCGGGGGGTCTGGCTACACCTTC	CASSEAGGSGYTF
NA	TRBV30	NA	TRBJ2-1	TGTGCCTGGAGTGTTATGGGAGTGGGGGGTGAGCAGTTCTTC	CAWSVMGVGGEQFF
TRBD1	TRBV19	NA	TRBJ2-7	TGTGCCAGTAGCGAAACAGGGGACCGCTCCTACGAGCAGTACTTC	CASSETGDRSYEQYF
NA	TRBV11-1	NA	TRBJ1-2	TGTGCCAGCAGTTTAGCTTCTCACTATGGCTACACCTTC	CASSLASHYGYTF
TRBD1	TRBV28	NA	TRBJ1-4	TGTGCCAGCAGTTTATTGGGGACAGGACAAAAACTGTTTTTT	CASSLLGTGQKLFF
TRBD1	TRBV11-2	few	TRBJ1-6	TGTGCCAGCAGCGAATCCGGGACAGGCGATTCACCCCTCCACTTT	CASSESGTGDSPLHF
NA	TRBV7-2	NA	TRBJ2-5	TGTGCCAGCAGCTTAGGACTCCACCCCCAAGAGACCCAGTACTTC	CASSLGLHPQETQYF
NA	TRBV5-4	NA	TRBJ2-7	TGTGCCAGCAGCTTCGACAGTCTCGCAGCGTACGAGCAGTACTTC	CASSFDSLAAYEQYF
TRBD1	TRBV5-1	NA	TRBJ1-1	TGCGCCAGCAGTTCCGGGACAGCGAACACTGAAGCTTTCTTT	CASSSGTANTEAFF
NA	TRBV28	NA	TRBJ1-6	TGTGCCAGCAGTTTGGGCGACAATTCACCCCTCCACTTT	CASSLGDNSPLHF
TRBD2	TRBV5-1	NA	TRBJ2-2	TGCGCCAGCAGCACCGGACTAGCGGCGAACACCGGGGAGCTGTTTTTT	CASSTGLAANTGELFF
TRBD1	TRBV28	NA	TRBJ2-7	TGTGCCAGCAGCTCCGGGACAGGGGCCTACGAGCAGTACTTC	CASSSGTGAYEQYF
TRBD2	TRBV14	NA	TRBJ2-3	TGTGCCAGCAGCCAACGGACTAGCGGGAGGGGAACAGATACGCAGTATTTT	CASSQRTSGRGTDTQYF
NA	TRBV27	NA	TRBJ1-2	TGTGCCAGCAGTTTACAGTTTAACTATGGCTACACCTTC	CASSLQFNYGYTF
TRBD1	TRBV28	NA	TRBJ2-7	TGTGCCAGCAGTTTATCTCCCGGGACAGGGGGCTACGAGCAGTACTTC	CASSLSPGTGGYEQYF
NA	TRBV29-1	once	TRBJ2-1	TGCAGCGTTGTCCTCTCGCGGGCTAGAGCCTACAATGAGCAGTTCTTC	CSVVLSRARAYNEQFF
TRBD2	TRBV30	once	TRBJ2-1	TGTGCCTGGGGGGGCCTAGCGGGAGTTCACGATGAGCAGTTCTTC	CAWGGLAGVHDEQFF
TRBD2	TRBV2	NA	TRBJ2-1	TGTGCCAGCAAACTAGCGGGAGCCAGTGGCAATGAGCAGTTCTTC	CASKLAGASGNEQFF
NA	TRBV3-1/TRBV3-2	NA	TRBJ2-5	TGTGCCAGCAGCCAAATCGGAGGGGGCGAAGAGACCCAGTACTTC	CASSQIGGGEETQYF
NA	TRBV6-1	NA	TRBJ1-3	TGTGCCAGCAGTGAAACCCCTCGAGTCTCTGGAAACACCATATATTTT	CASSETPRVSGNTIYF
NA	TRBV24-1	NA	TRBJ2-3	TGTGCCACCAGTGATTCCCCCAAACCTAGCTTGCGGCTACGGGATACGCAGTATTTT	CATSDSPKPSLRLRDTQYF
NA	TRBV28	NA	TRBJ1-1	TGTGCCAGCACCATCTTAGGGGGGAACACTGAAGCTTTCTTT	CASTILGGNTEAFF
NA	TRBV21-1	NA	TRBJ2-3	TGTGCCAGCAGCAAAATGCGCCACCCTACTTTTTGCACAGATACGCAGTATTTT	CASSKMRHPTFCTDTQYF
TRBD1	TRBV6-4	medium-sized	TRBJ2-3	TGTGCCAGCAGTGAGGGGACAGGGAGTATCGATACGCAGTATTTT	CASSEGTGSIDTQYF
NA	TRBV29-1	NA	TRBJ2-3	TGCAGCGTTGACCCGGGGGTAAGCACAGATACGCAGTATTTT	CSVDPGVSTDTQYF
NA	TRBV5-8	NA	TRBJ1-1	TGTGCCAGCAGCCCCTTCGTGCTAAACACTGAAGCTTTCTTT	CASSPFVLNTEAFF
NA	TRBV5-4	NA	TRBJ1-1	TGTGCCAGCAGCTTAATGTCAGGGGTCATGAACACTGAAGCTTTCTTT	CASSLMSGVMNTEAFF
TRBD2	TRBV7-3	NA	TRBJ2-5	TGTGCCAGCAGCTTAGGGACTAGCGGGAGCGGCCAAGAGACCCAGTACTTC	CASSLGTSGSGQETQYF
NA	TRBV19	NA	TRBJ1-1	TGTGCCAGTAGTACCAGAGTAGCCACTGAAGCTTTCTTT	CASSTRVATEAFF
NA	TRBV29-1	NA	TRBJ1-3	TGCAGCGTGCAGGGATCTGGAAACACCATATATTTT	CSVQGSGNTIYF
NA	TRBV29-1	NA	TRBJ2-3	TGCAGCGTTGAAGTAGGGTCCAGGGGAGCCACAGATACGCAGTATTTT	CSVEVGSRGATDTQYF
NA	TRBV18	NA	TRBJ1-5	TGTGCCAGCTCACCACTCGCAGGGGCTAATCAGCCCCAGCATTTT	CASSPLAGANQPQHF
TRBD2	TRBV11-3	NA	TRBJ2-7	TGTGCCAGCAGCCACACCTTTCTACTAGCGGGAGAAATCCACTACGAGCAGTACTTC	CASSHTFLLAGEIHYEQYF
NA	TRBV4-1	NA	TRBJ1-5	TGCGCCAGCAGCCAAGATGGTGGCCTCTCAGGCAATCAGCCCCAGCATTTT	CASSQDGGLSGNQPQHF
NA	TRBV5-4	few	TRBJ2-5	TGTGCCAGCATAAAACAGGGTAGCGAGACCCAGTACTTC	CASIKQGSETQYF
TRBD2	TRBV5-1	NA	TRBJ2-5	TGCGCCAGCAGCTCCATAGCGGGAGGGCCGGGAGAGACCCAGTACTTC	CASSSIAGGPGETQYF
NA	TRBV6-6	NA	TRBJ2-2	TGTGCCAGCAGTTACATCAGGGCCAACTCGGAGCTGTTTTTT	CASSYIRANSELFF
TRBD2	TRBV2	few	TRBJ2-3	TGTGCCAGCAGAGGGGCCCTCGTCGGGGGGACGCAGTATTTT	CASRGALVGGTQYF
TRBD2	TRBV7-9	NA	TRBJ2-1	TGTGCCAGCAGCTTATCGACTAGCGGGGCTGAGCAGTTCTTC	CASSLSTSGAEQFF
NA	TRBV29-1	few	TRBJ1-2	TGCAGCGGGCCGAACTATGGCTACACCTTC	CSGPNYGYTF
TRBD2	TRBV7-2	NA	TRBJ2-7	TGTGCCAGCAGCTCTTCAGCGGGAGTAATCTACGAGCAGTACTTC	CASSSSAGVIYEQYF